Listed below are T cell receptor beta chains from one sample, sequenced in a study of radiotherapy plus CTLA-4 blockade in lung cancer. Clones were sequenced by immunoSEQ multiplex PCR, and TCRdb holds only the in-frame ones, with some missing. The table shows about 24,000 clones, with about two thirds occurring only once. The material was peripheral blood, obtained from a patient treated with radiotherapy plus ipilimumab. These TCRs come from a human donor with non-small cell lung cancer whose response to radiotherapy plus ipilimumab could not be evaluated. Each CDR3 is given with its conserved first and last residue. D genes are given only for firm matches. Part of the rows lack a size; the others show once, few, many or a class for expanded clones.

v_gene	len	j_gene	abundance	d_gene	CDR3nt	CDR3aa
TRBV4-1	17	TRBJ2-7	NA	TRBD2	TGCGCCAGCAGCCAAGAAGGGTCTAGCGGGGTTCCCTACGAGCAGTACTTC	CASSQEGSSGVPYEQYF
TRBV7-9	15	TRBJ2-5	NA	NA	TGTGCCAGCAGCTTAAGGGAGATTCGTATGGGGACCCAGTACTTC	CASSLREIRMGTQYF
TRBV5-1	12	TRBJ2-7	NA	NA	TGCGCCAGCAGCTTGGGGCAGGGCGAGCAGTACTTC	CASSLGQGEQYF
TRBV5-1	17	TRBJ2-2	NA	NA	TGCGCCAGCAGCTTGAAACCAGAGGCCGCGAACACCGGGGAGCTGTTTTTT	CASSLKPEAANTGELFF
TRBV15	15	TRBJ1-2	NA	TRBD1	TGTGCCACCAGCAGAGATACAGGGGTAATGTACGGCTACACCTTC	CATSRDTGVMYGYTF
TRBV5-1	16	TRBJ1-2	NA	NA	TGCGCCAGCAGCCCGGAGCGGGGTACAAACGGCGATGGCTACACCTTC	CASSPERGTNGDGYTF
TRBV7-2	15	TRBJ2-1	NA	TRBD2	TGTGCCAGCAGCCGTTTCGGGACTAGTCTCAATGAGCAGTTCTTC	CASSRFGTSLNEQFF
TRBV5-5	15	TRBJ2-7	NA	TRBD2	TGTGCCAGCAGCGTCCAGGCGGGACTAGCCTACGAGCAGTACTTC	CASSVQAGLAYEQYF
TRBV5-1	16	TRBJ2-7	NA	TRBD2	TGCGCCAGCAGCTTGGGCCCGGGACTAGGCTCCTACGAGCAGTACTTC	CASSLGPGLGSYEQYF
TRBV5-4	14	TRBJ2-3	few	TRBD2	TGTGCCAGCAGACGTACTAGCGGCACAGATACGCAGTATTTT	CASRRTSGTDTQYF
TRBV5-1	15	TRBJ2-7	NA	TRBD1	TGCGCCAGCAGCATAGGGACAGGGCACACCTACGAGCAGTACTTC	CASSIGTGHTYEQYF
TRBV5-6	14	TRBJ2-7	once	TRBD2	TGTGCCAGCAGCCGGGGACTAGCGGGAGGCGAGCAGTACTTC	CASSRGLAGGEQYF
TRBV5-4	14	TRBJ1-2	NA	TRBD1	TGTGCCAGCAGCTTGACAGGGGTAGAGTCTGGCTACACCTTC	CASSLTGVESGYTF
TRBV27	16	TRBJ1-2	medium-sized	TRBD1	TGTGCCAGCAGTGGACAGGGTCCCCCCTTCCTAGATGGCTACACCTTC	CASSGQGPPFLDGYTF
TRBV2	13	TRBJ1-5	NA	NA	TGTGCCAGCAGCCCACAGAGCAATCAGCCCCAGCATTTT	CASSPQSNQPQHF
TRBV28	18	TRBJ2-7	NA	TRBD2	TGTGCCAGCAGTTTATCTCCGGGACTAGGGTCCACCACCTACGAGCAGTACTTC	CASSLSPGLGSTTYEQYF